Each of the 23 T cell receptor beta chains below was sequenced from the same sample in a study of blood T cells in healthy people across ages. PCR was performed a second time for 7 to 11 cycles using a sample-barcoded 5' primer and a J-beta primer mix. Each CDR3 protein gets one entry after TCRdb re-called the 5' RACE reads with MiXCR. This table has about 1.7 million distinct CDR3 sequences, roughly 27% appearing once. The sequenced sample consisted of blood. Every receptor here comes from a woman in her thirties in good health.

The chain links TRBV12-3 or TRBV12-4 to TRBJ2-1; 7 bases are shared with TRBD1. The CDR3 extends over 13 amino acids. Losses at the gene ends were 6 bases for V and 10 bases for J; bases not matched to a gene: 9. CDR3 coding DNA: TGTGCCAGCAGGACAGGGTCGGGCTACGAGCAGTTCTTC. Protein product: CASRTGSGYEQFF.

The chain recombines TRBV11-1 with TRBJ2-1; 7 nucleotides match TRBD1. Germline CDR1 is SGHAT and CDR2 is FQDESV (reference sequence). Germline trimming cut 6 bases from V and 4 bases from J; bases unmatched to any gene: 12. This CDR3 has 16 amino acids. The CDR3 loop reads CASRPTTGRGYNEQFF. CDR3 bases: TGTGCCAGCAGGCCAACGACAGGGAGAGGGTACAATGAGCAGTTCTTC.

This clonotype showed up just a few times. A read error is possible here, since a much larger clone lies one base away. V and J are TRBV20-1 and TRBJ2-7; the D is unclear. Trimming shortened V by 0 bases and J by 7 bases, and 13 bases separated the two germline ends. The CDR3 has 13 amino acids. Germline V gene lookup returns CDR1 DFQATT and CDR2 SNEGSKA (reference sequence). The CDR3 DNA reads TGCAGTGCTAGAGATCTTGGCAGGCCGGAGCAGTACTTC. Amino acids: CSARDLGRPEQYF.

DNA for the CDR3: TGTGCCAGCAGTGGCAGCACTAACTATGGCTACACCTTC. Its protein is CASSGSTNYGYTF. The genes are TRBV2 and TRBJ1-2; D not resolved. CDR1 and CDR2 from the germline V gene are SNHLY and FYNNEI. Deletions cut 4 bases from V and 0 bases from J, with 6 bases between. The CDR3 extends over 13 amino acids.

The chain recombines TRBV5-1 with TRBJ1-1; TRBD1 matches 7 bases. The V gene end was trimmed by 4 bases and the J gene end by 3 bases; junction bases not matched to a gene: 6. The CDR3 runs 14 residues. Per the germline V gene, CDR1 is SGHRS and CDR2 is YFSETQ. The CDR3: CASSLIRGDTEAFF. The CDR3 DNA reads as TGCGCCAGCAGCCTGATCAGGGGGGACACTGAAGCTTTCTTT.

This clonotype was found a few times. The rearrangement joins TRBV3-1 to TRBJ2-7; D ambiguous. The CDR3 covers 15 residues. V was shortened by 3 bases and J by 2 bases, with 14 bases between the two germline ends. The germline V gene has CDR1 LGHDT and CDR2 YNNKEL (reference sequence). CDR3 amino acids: CASSQSVARTYEQYF. DNA of the CDR3: TGTGCCAGCAGCCAGTCGGTAGCCCGCACCTACGAGCAGTACTTC.

This clonotype was picked up a small number of times. This CDR3 reads CASSPGTDRYYEQYF. The CDR3 bases are TGTGCCAGCAGCCCAGGGACCGACCGCTATTACGAGCAGTACTTC. This sequence joins TRBV7-2 and TRBJ2-7; D possibly matches TRBD1 or TRBD2 (5 bases each). Per germline, CDR1 SGHTA and CDR2 FQGNSA. The V end was cut by 5 bases, the J end by 4 bases, with 18 bases between. CDR3 size: 15 residues. Combining the CDR3 with reference TRBV7-2 and TRBJ2-7 gives the whole variable domain GAGVSQSPSNKVTEKGKDVELRCDPISGHTALYWYRQSLGQGLEFLIYFQGNSAPDKSGLPSDRFSAERTGGSVSTLTIQRTQQEDSAVYLCASSPGTDRYYEQYFGPGTRLTVT.

J is TRBJ2-4 and V is TRBV6-2 or TRBV6-3, with unresolved D. This CDR3 comprises 12 residues. Per germline, CDR1 MNHEY and CDR2 SVGEGT. The V gene lost 10 bases and the J gene lost 5 bases, with 12 bases spanning the gap. DNA of the CDR3: TGTGCCAACACCTCGGTGGAAAACATTCAGTACTTC. It specifies CANTSVENIQYF.

This clonotype was picked up many times. The chain couples TRBV12-3 or TRBV12-4 to TRBJ2-3; the D is unclear. The ends were cut back, 3 bases at V and 5 bases at J, with 9 bases in the middle. The CDR3 totals 13 residues. The CDR3 nucleotides read TGTGCCAGCAGTTTGGGTATTCGAGATACGCAGTATTTT. Encoded protein: CASSLGIRDTQYF.

This clonotype turned up a few times. V gene TRBV5-5 combines with J gene TRBJ2-1; D is perhaps TRBD1 or TRBD2 (6 bases each). V was pared by 1 base and J by 0 bases, with 20 bases between. This CDR3 has 19 residues. Germline CDR1 reads SGHKS; CDR2 reads YYEKEE (reference sequence). The CDR3 sequence is CASSLRVELGGSSYNEQFF. The CDR3 region has the DNA TGTGCCAGCAGCTTGAGGGTGGAACTAGGGGGGAGCTCCTACAATGAGCAGTTCTTC.

The table lists this clonotype with a few counts. Germline and junction disagree at one end, which may indicate a read error. The J gene is TRBJ2-3, the V gene TRBV12-3 or TRBV12-4, with D unresolved. This CDR3 spans 11 amino acids. As DNA, the CDR3 is TGTGCCAGTAGTTTCCTGAATACGCAGTATTTT. Translated: CASSFLNTQYF.

With regard to this clonotype: With a far larger clone one base away, a read error is the likely cause. This chain joins TRBV5-1 and TRBJ2-7; either TRBD1 or TRBD2 may fit D (5 bases each). The J call is in doubt because the DNA end fits TRBJ2-5 better. The CDR3 is made up of 13 amino acids. Per germline, CDR1 SGHRS and CDR2 YFSETQ. CDR3 nucleotides: TGCGCCAGCAGCTGGGGGATTCAAGAGACCCAGTACTTC. It encodes CASSWGIQETQYF.

This clonotype was seen ten or more times. The V gene is TRBV7-2, the J gene TRBJ2-7; no firm D call. Germline loops: CDR1 SGHTA, CDR2 FQGNSA. The CDR3 is 14 residues long. V was clipped by 7 bases and J by 2 bases, with 15 bases between them. CDR3 sequence reads: CASTTTWGPYEQYF. The CDR3 DNA is TGTGCCAGCACCACAACGTGGGGTCCCTACGAGCAGTACTTC.

This chain connects TRBV7-2 to TRBJ2-2; unclear D gene. Between the trimmed V and J ends, which lost 4 bases and 1 base, there was a span of 10 bases. This CDR3 has 15 amino acids. The germline V gene has CDR1 SGHTA and CDR2 FQGNSA. The CDR3, as DNA: TGTGCCAGCAGCTCCTGGATGGAGAACACCGGGGAGCTGTTTTTT. Translation: CASSSWMENTGELFF.

V usage is TRBV20-1 and J usage is TRBJ1-6; 8 nucleotides align to TRBD1. V dropped 5 bases and J dropped 0; count of bases not matched to a gene: 3. The length of the CDR3 is 15 residues. Germline V lookup: CDR1 DFQATT, CDR2 SNEGSKA (reference sequence). The CDR3 is CSAWDRSSYNSPLHF. The CDR3 DNA sequence: TGCAGTGCTTGGGACAGGAGCTCCTATAATTCACCCCTCCACTTT.

This clonotype was detected ten times or more. V and J are TRBV7-2 and TRBJ2-1, with D uncertain. The V gene lost 5 bases and the J gene lost 10 bases, with 12 bases spanning the gap. The CDR3 is made up of 12 amino acids. CDR1 is SGHTA and CDR2 is FQGNSA in the germline V gene. The DNA for the CDR3 is TGTGCCAGCAGCCCATCACGGCGGGAGCAGTTCTTC. Protein: CASSPSRREQFF.

CDR3: CASRASVVGETQYF. The CDR3 coding sequence is TGTGCCAGCAGGGCGAGCGTCGTGGGAGAGACCCAGTACTTC. The chain recombines TRBV27 with TRBJ2-5, with D unresolved. The CDR3 is 14 residues long. Trimming stripped 6 bases from V and 4 bases from J, with 15 bases between. CDR1 and CDR2 (germline): MNHEY, SMNVEV (reference sequence).

The genes are TRBV3-1 and TRBJ2-1; 9 bases align to TRBD2. The V gene end was trimmed by 3 bases and the J gene end by 4 bases; junction bases not matched to a gene: 4. This CDR3 region has 15 residues. Germline assignment: CDR1 LGHDT and CDR2 YNNKEL (reference sequence). CDR3 in DNA: TGTGCCAGCAGCCACATAGCGGGGGAATACAATGAGCAGTTCTTC. This encodes CASSHIAGEYNEQFF.

The rearrangement uses TRBV4-1 and TRBJ2-7; D is perhaps TRBD1 (6 bases). The CDR3 consists of 15 residues. Trimming removed 0 bases from V and 3 bases from J, with 12 bases in between. Germline CDR1 and CDR2: MGHRA and YSYEKL. This chain's CDR3 is CASSQEYVRGYEQYF. For the CDR3, the DNA is TGCGCCAGCAGCCAAGAATATGTCAGGGGCTACGAGCAGTACTTC.

This clonotype was detected only a few times. The chain employs TRBV14 and TRBJ2-2, with TRBD2 identical over 10 bases. In germline, CDR1 is SGHDN, CDR2 FVKESK. With 1 base clipped from V and 5 bases from J, the junction kept 4 bases outside the gene matches. This CDR3 has 16 residues. The CDR3 reads CASSQGLAGRTGELFF. CDR3 in DNA: TGTGCCAGCAGCCAAGGACTAGCGGGTCGAACCGGGGAGCTGTTTTTT.

V and J are TRBV5-1 and TRBJ2-1; 8 positions agree with TRBD2. V was pared by 9 bases and J by 8 bases, with 13 bases of the junction left unmatched. The CDR3 length is 14 residues. Germline loops: CDR1 SGHRS, CDR2 YFSETQ. The chain's CDR3 is CATGRAAGGDEQFF. The CDR3 nucleotides are TGCGCCACCGGGAGGGCTGCGGGAGGTGATGAGCAGTTCTTC.

This clonotype came up a few times. The chain is built from TRBV3-1 and TRBJ2-1; D remains ambiguous. Germline CDR1 and CDR2: LGHDT and YNNKEL (reference sequence). The CDR3 totals 16 residues. Deletions cut 1 base from V and 3 bases from J, with 13 bases between. In DNA form, the CDR3 reads TGTGCCAGCAGCCAAGTAAACGGACGGAGCTACAATGAGCAGTTCTTC. Its translation is CASSQVNGRSYNEQFF.

There are a few counts of this clonotype. The CDR3 DNA sequence: TGTGCCAGCAGCTTTGCTAGCACGCGGCAAGAGCAGTACTTC. The encoded protein is CASSFASTRQEQYF. J is TRBJ2-7 and V is TRBV11-2; the D gene is possibly TRBD2 (5 bases). CDR3 length: 14 amino acids. Germline assignment: CDR1 SGHAT and CDR2 FQNNGV. V lost 3 bases and J 7 bases, leaving 16 bases between the germline ends. The full variable domain, completed using reference TRBV11-2 and TRBJ2-7, is EAGVAQSPRYKIIEKRQSVAFWCNPISGHATLYWYQQILGQGPKLLIQFQNNGVVDDSQLPKDRFSAERLKGVDSTLKIQPAKLEDSAVYLCASSFASTRQEQYFGPGTRLTVT.